A selection of T cell receptor beta chains follows, all from one sample in a study of control samples from healthy donors and cancer patients. Data came from immunoSEQ multiplex PCR; TCRdb stores just in-frame clones and leaves some out. The table records fewer than 300,000 clones, around 80% of them present only once. Sequencing input: PBMCs. The origin of the receptors is a woman aged 60-75 years with lung cancer. The CDR3 runs from the conserved cysteine through the conserved F or W. D genes are given only for firm matches.

CDR3 | V | D | J
CASSLTAIGGNTDTQYF | TRBV7-9 | TRBD2 | TRBJ2-3
CASSPEQGYNEQFF | TRBV18 | NA | TRBJ2-1
CASSEITGQDYGYTF | TRBV6-1 | TRBD1 | TRBJ1-2
CASSQQGTLVEQYF | TRBV18 | TRBD1 | TRBJ2-7
CASRPQGPYEQYF | TRBV5-6 | NA | TRBJ2-7
CASSFPAEAPLHF | TRBV11-2 | NA | TRBJ1-6
CASSVSPNAETNEQFF | TRBV9 | NA | TRBJ2-1
CASSLAGKGTEAFF | TRBV7-9 | NA | TRBJ1-1
CASSDGRLLYNEQFF | TRBV7-9 | NA | TRBJ2-1
CASSLDRVRGEQFF | TRBV5-1 | NA | TRBJ2-1
CASTLEGQGYSPLHF | TRBV6-5 | TRBD1 | TRBJ1-6
CASSRQASYEQYF | TRBV7-2 | NA | TRBJ2-7
CASSRGLATDTQYF | TRBV3-1/TRBV3-2 | NA | TRBJ2-3